This T cell receptor (beta chain) was profiled in a study of blood T cell repertoires in COVID-19. CDR3 size: 14 residues. Germline V gives CDR1 KGHSH, CDR2 LQKENI. J lost 4 bases, V lost 3 bases, and 3 bases had no gene match. Repertoires were generated with immunoSEQ multiplex PCR, while TCRdb's copy carries only in-frame clones and drops some. This sample has about 99,000 clones; about 85% occur once, and the top ten carry around 3.3%. The genes are TRBV18 and TRBJ1-5; 7 positions match TRBD1. The source of this sequence is a man aged 50 to 59 in a cohort sampled during active COVID-19. Sequences were obtained from peripheral blood. The CDR3: CASSPDRTNQPQHF. In nucleotides, the CDR3 is TGTGCCAGCTCACCGGACAGGACGAATCAGCCCCAGCATTTT.